This T cell receptor beta chain was profiled in a study of siplizumab effects on memory and regulatory T cells. Repertoires were generated with immunoSEQ multiplex PCR, while TCRdb's copy carries only in-frame clones and drops some. The table has around 72,000 clones, roughly nine tenths seen once. This clone was counted between two and nine times. This CDR3 is built from 11 residues. Germline V CDR1 and CDR2: MNHEY, SVGAGI. V gave up 2 bases and J gave up 7 bases, with 5 bases separating them. The rearrangement joins TRBV6-5 to TRBJ1-1, with unresolved D. Sequenced input: CD8+ T cells sorted from blood. This TCR was sampled from a human donor in good health. CDR3 nucleotides: TGTGCCAGCAGTTACGGGGTTGAAGCTTTCTTT. Translating gives CASSYGVEAFF.